This T cell receptor beta chain was documented in a study of blood T cell repertoires in COVID-19. Across the study: Italy, Spain and the United States were the sources of the convalescent and acute COVID-19 samples. The analysed material was cDNA or gDNA that came from T cells, B-cell-depleted T cells, or PBMCs.

V lost 1 base and J lost 3, with 13 bases in between. CDR3 size: 15 residues. In germline, CDR1 is LGHDT, CDR2 YNNKEL (reference sequence). Original data processing: Scientists estimated how many nucleated cells there were by amplifying reference gene primers. The table came from immunoSEQ multiplex PCR; TCRdb's copy has only in-frame clones and leaves some out. V, J and clone size reflect that table, while D and trimming were determined from the DNA. The sample yields approximately 190,000 clones, roughly three quarters seen once. This chain uses TRBV3-1 (or the pseudogene TRBV3-2) with TRBJ2-7, with unresolved D. The specimen sequenced was peripheral blood. The TCR comes from a man aged 55 to 70 with active or convalescent COVID-19. This CDR3 is CASSQGQFLNYEQYF. CDR3 nucleotides: TGTGCCAGCAGCCAAGGGCAGTTTCTTAACTACGAGCAGTACTTC.